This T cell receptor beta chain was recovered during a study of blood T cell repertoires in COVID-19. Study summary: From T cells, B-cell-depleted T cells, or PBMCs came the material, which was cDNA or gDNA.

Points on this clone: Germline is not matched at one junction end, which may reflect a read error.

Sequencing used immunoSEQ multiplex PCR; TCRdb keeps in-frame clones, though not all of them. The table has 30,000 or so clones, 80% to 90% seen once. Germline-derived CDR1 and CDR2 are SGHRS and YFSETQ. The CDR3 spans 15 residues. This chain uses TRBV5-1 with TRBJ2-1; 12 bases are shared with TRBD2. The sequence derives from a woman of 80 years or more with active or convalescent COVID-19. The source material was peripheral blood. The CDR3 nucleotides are TGCGCCAGCAGCTTGACTAGCGGGGGGCACAATGGGCAGTTCTTC. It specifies CASSLTSGGHNGQFF.